This TCR beta chain was sequenced during a study of beta chain features in type 1 diabetes. Study-wide results and caveats: Patients and controls would be equally affected if PCR favored shorter templates. People with Type 1 diabetes carried modestly yet significantly shorter TCRB CDR3s in all four CD4+ subsets. Whether TCRB rearrangement is influenced by HLA type went unresolved here.

CDR1 SGHTA and CDR2 FQGNSA come from the germline V gene. The V gene lost 1 base and the J gene lost 4 bases, with 4 bases spanning the gap. The CDR3 spans 12 residues. This clone came up a few times. No antigen is known for it. This sample also contains other DNA sequences that code for the same CDR3. Cell sorting via CD45RO/CCR7/CD25/CD127/CD95/CD27 was performed to obtain CD4+ naive, central memory, regulatory and stem cell-like memory cells. Purity exceeded 95% in all sorted populations. Expressed TCRB transcripts got sequenced, as all isolated RNA was reverse transcribed. The table came from immunoSEQ multiplex PCR; TCRdb's copy has only in-frame clones and leaves some out. The sample shows 85,000 to 110,000 clones, 28% of them seen only once.

The V and J genes are TRBV7-2 and TRBJ2-5; no definite D call. Source material: central memory CD4+ T cells from blood. The sequence was obtained from a woman between 18 and 30 years old with type 1 diabetes. This chain's CDR3 is CASSLVVETQYF. The CDR3 nucleotides are TGTGCCAGCAGCTTAGTAGTAGAGACCCAGTACTTC.